This TCR beta chain is from a study of T cell responses to AZD1222 COVID-19 vaccine. As for this clone: The antigen remains undetermined.

This CDR3 region has 15 residues. Trimming removed 2 bases at V and 0 bases at J, with 9 bases between. From germline, CDR1 is SGHRS and CDR2 YFSETQ. The repertoire was sequenced with immunoSEQ multiplex PCR; TCRdb's copy has only in-frame clones and lacks some. In the table there are 120,000 to 150,000 clones, 75% to 90% of which are singletons. Study observations and caveats: Without day 14 samples, only post-peak T cell repertoires were studied. Baseline serology detected seropositivity in only six or seven AZD1222 recipients. Spike as a whole was targeted by vaccine-associated CD4 TCRs, dominant at 160-218 and 743-854. Within unmutated variant regions lay the reported targets of nearly half of spike-specific TCRs.

The chain is built from TRBV5-1 and TRBJ1-3, with D tentatively TRBD1 (5 bases). The material sequenced was peripheral blood, taken on day 0 of MenACWY control vaccination. The sequence derives from an adult in good health. The CDR3 protein is CASSLDRDSGNTIYF. The CDR3 DNA reads TGCGCCAGCAGCTTAGACAGAGACTCTGGAAACACCATATATTTT. Using reference TRBV5-1 and TRBJ1-3 for the parts outside the CDR3, the full variable domain is KAGVTQTPRYLIKTRGQQVTLSCSPISGHRSVSWYQQTPGQGLQFLFEYFSETQRNKGNFPGRFSGRQFSNSRSEMNVSTLELGDSALYLCASSLDRDSGNTIYFGEGSWLTVV.